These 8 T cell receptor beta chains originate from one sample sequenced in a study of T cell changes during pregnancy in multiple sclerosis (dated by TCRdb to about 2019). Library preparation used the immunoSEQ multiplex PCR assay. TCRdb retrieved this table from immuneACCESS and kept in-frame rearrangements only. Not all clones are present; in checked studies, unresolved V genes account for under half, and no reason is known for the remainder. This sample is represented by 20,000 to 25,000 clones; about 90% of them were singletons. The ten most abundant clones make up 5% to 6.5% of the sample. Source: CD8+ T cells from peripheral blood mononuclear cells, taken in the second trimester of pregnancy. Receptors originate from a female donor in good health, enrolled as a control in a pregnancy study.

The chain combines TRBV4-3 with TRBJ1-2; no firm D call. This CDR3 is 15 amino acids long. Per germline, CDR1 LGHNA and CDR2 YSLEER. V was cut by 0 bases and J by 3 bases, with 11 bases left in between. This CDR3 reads CASSQDREVYYGYTF. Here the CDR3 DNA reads TGCGCCAGCAGCCAAGACCGGGAAGTTTACTATGGCTACACCTTC.

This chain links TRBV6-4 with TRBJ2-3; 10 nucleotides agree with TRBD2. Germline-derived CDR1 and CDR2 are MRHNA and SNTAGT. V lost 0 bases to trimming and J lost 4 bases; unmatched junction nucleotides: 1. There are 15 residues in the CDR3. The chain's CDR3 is CASSDSSGGPDTQYF. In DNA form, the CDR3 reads TGTGCCAGCAGTGACTCTAGCGGGGGGCCAGATACGCAGTATTTT.

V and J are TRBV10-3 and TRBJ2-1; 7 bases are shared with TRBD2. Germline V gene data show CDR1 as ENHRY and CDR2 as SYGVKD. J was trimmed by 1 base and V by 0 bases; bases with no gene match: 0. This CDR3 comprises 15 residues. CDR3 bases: TGTGCCATCAGTGAGTCGGGGGGGTCCTACAATGAGCAGTTCTTC. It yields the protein CAISESGGSYNEQFF.

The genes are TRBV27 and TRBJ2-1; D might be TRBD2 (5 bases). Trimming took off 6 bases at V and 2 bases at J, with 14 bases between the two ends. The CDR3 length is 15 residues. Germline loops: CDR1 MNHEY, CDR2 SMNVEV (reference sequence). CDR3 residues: CASRTLVPTYNEQFF. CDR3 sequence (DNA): TGTGCCAGCAGAACACTAGTTCCCACCTACAATGAGCAGTTCTTC.

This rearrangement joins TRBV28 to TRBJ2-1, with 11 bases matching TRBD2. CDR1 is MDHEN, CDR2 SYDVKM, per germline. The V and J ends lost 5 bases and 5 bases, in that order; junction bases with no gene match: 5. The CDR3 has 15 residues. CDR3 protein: CASSPTSGSHNEQFF. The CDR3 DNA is TGTGCCAGCAGTCCTACTAGCGGGAGCCACAATGAGCAGTTCTTC.

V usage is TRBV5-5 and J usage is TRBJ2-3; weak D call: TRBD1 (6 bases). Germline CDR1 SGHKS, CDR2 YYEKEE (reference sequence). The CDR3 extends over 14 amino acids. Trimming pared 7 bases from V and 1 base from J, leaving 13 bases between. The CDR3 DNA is TGTGCCAGCCGGACAGTCGTCCGCACAGATACGCAGTATTTT. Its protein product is CASRTVVRTDTQYF.

The CDR3 here is CASRGPTEAFF. The CDR3, as DNA: TGTGCCAGCAGGGGGCCCACTGAAGCTTTCTTT. The chain is built from TRBV2 and TRBJ1-1, with D possibly TRBD1 on 5 matching bases. This CDR3 region has 11 residues. Trimming stripped 6 bases from V and 4 bases from J, with 6 bases between. Germline lookup yields CDR1 SNHLY and CDR2 FYNNEI.

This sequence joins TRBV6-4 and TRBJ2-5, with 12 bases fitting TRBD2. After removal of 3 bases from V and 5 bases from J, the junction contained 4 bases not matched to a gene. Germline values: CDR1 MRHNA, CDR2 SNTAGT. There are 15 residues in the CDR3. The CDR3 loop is CASSETSGSGETQYF. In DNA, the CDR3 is TGTGCCAGCAGTGAGACTAGCGGGAGCGGCGAGACCCAGTACTTC.